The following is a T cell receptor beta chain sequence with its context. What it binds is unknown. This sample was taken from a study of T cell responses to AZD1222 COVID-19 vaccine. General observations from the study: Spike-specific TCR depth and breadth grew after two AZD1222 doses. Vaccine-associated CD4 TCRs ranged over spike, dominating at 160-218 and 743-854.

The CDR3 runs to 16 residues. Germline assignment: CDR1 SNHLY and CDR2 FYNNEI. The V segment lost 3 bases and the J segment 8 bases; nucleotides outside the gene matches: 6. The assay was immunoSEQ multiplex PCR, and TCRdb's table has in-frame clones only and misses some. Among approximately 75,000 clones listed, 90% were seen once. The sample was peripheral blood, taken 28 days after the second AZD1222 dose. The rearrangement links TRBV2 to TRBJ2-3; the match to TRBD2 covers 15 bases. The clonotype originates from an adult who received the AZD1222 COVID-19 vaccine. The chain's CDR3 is CASSDGLAGGPGTQYF. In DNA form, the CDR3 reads TGTGCCAGCAGTGACGGACTAGCGGGGGGGCCTGGTACGCAGTATTTT.